The clone carrying this T cell receptor (beta chain) appeared a single time. Its antigen is not known. The sample is drawn from a study of somatic mutations in cytotoxic T cells in rheumatoid arthritis. The CDR3 totals 16 residues. From germline, CDR1 is MNHEY and CDR2 SMNVEV (reference sequence). Between the trimmed V and J ends, which lost 5 bases and 0 bases, there was a span of 14 bases. Findings and caveats of the study: The top CD8+ clone topped 20% of CD8+ cells in about an eighth of the 65 patients.

The protocol was immunoSEQ multiplex PCR, while the TCRdb copy is restricted to in-frame clones and leaves out a portion. The sample has some 30,000 clones, approximately 78% seen once. This TCR came from an adult with rheumatoid arthritis. This chain links TRBV27 with TRBJ2-1; TRBD2 is a possible D gene (6 bases). Sequenced: CD8+ T cells sorted from blood. This CDR3 reads CASSPRDWSSYNEQFF. The CDR3 DNA follows: TGTGCCAGCAGTCCCCGGGACTGGAGCTCCTACAATGAGCAGTTCTTC.